Here is one T cell receptor beta chain with its context. Its antigen remains unknown. The sample belongs to a study of T cell repertoires in cytomegalovirus infection. Across the study: Through public TCR beta signatures, both CMV infection and matching HLA type were indicated.

MiXCR was run by TCRdb on the reads, yielding one entry per CDR3 protein. The sample carries under 95,000 distinct CDR3 sequences, approximately 46% recorded once. The receptor's source is a human donor in good health (CMV status not recorded). Some clones in this sample may be carry-over from other donors' samples. The sequenced sample was CD8+ T cells from cultured PBMCs, obtained from culture after CMV antigen stimulation.

The CDR3 bases are TGTGCCATCAGTGAGTCAGGTAGTTGGGGACTAGCGGAGAGGACAGATACGCAGTATTTT. It translates to CAISESGSWGLAERTDTQYF. The V gene is TRBV10-3, the J gene TRBJ2-3, with 11 bases matching TRBD2. The V gene's germline CDR1 is ENHRY and CDR2 SYGVKD. V shed 0 bases, J shed 3 bases, and the junction held 14 bases outside the gene matches. This CDR3 region has 20 residues.